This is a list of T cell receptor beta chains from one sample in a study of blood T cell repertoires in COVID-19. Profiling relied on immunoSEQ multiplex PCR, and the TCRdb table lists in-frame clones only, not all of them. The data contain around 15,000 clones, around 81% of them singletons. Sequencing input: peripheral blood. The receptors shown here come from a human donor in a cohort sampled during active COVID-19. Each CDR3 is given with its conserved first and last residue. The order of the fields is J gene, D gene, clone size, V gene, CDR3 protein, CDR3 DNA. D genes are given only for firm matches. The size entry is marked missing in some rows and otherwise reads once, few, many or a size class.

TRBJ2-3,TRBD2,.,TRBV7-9,CASSLVYPGLASRTDTQYF,TGTGCCAGCAGCCTAGTTTACCCGGGACTAGCGTCCCGCACAGATACGCAGTATTTT
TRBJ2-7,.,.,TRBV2,CASSISGSVREQYF,TGTGCCAGCAGCATTTCAGGGTCCGTCCGCGAGCAGTACTTC
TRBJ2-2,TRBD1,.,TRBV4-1,CASSPGQGLTGELFF,TGCGCCAGCAGCCCGGGACAGGGGTTAACCGGGGAGCTGTTTTTT
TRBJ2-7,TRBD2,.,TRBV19,CASAPLLAGSYEQYF,TGTGCCAGTGCCCCTCTGCTAGCGGGATCCTACGAGCAGTACTTC
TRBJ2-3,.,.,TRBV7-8,CASSSPVSTDTQYF,TGTGCCAGCAGCTCACCAGTTAGCACAGATACGCAGTATTTT
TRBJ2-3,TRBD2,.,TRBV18,CASSPGLAPDTQYF,TGTGCCAGCTCACCGGGACTAGCCCCCGATACGCAGTATTTT
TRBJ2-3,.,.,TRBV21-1,CASSKSVGRGGTQYF,TGTGCCAGCAGCAAAAGTGTCGGTAGGGGAGGTACGCAGTATTTT
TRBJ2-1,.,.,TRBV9,CASSVAGNNEQFF,TGTGCCAGCAGCGTAGCAGGGAACAATGAGCAGTTCTTC
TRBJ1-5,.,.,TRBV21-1,CASSKGTGDQPQHF,TGTGCCAGCAGCAAAGGGACAGGGGATCAGCCCCAGCATTTT
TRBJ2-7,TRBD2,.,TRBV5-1,CASSTSGGYEQYF,TGCGCCAGCAGCACTAGCGGCGGCTACGAGCAGTACTTC
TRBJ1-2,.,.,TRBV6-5,CASRGGYGYTF,TGTGCCAGCAGGGGGGGCTATGGCTACACCTTC
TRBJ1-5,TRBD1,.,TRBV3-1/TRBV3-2,CASSLGTGGNQPQHF,TGTGCCAGCAGCCTCGGGACAGGGGGCAATCAGCCCCAGCATTTT
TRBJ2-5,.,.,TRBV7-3,CASSLQPGVGEETQYF,TGTGCCAGCAGCCTACAACCAGGGGTGGGGGAGGAGACCCAGTACTTC
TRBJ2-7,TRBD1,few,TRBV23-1,CASSQNQRSGTGRIYEQYF,TGCGCCAGCAGTCAGAATCAAAGGTCAGGGACAGGGAGAATCTACGAGCAGTACTTC
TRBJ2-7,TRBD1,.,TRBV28,CASAGTGVEQYF,TGTGCCAGCGCCGGGACAGGGGTCGAGCAGTACTTC
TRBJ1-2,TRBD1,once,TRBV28,CASSTYQQGALYGYTF,TGTGCCAGCAGTACGTACCAACAGGGGGCGTTGTATGGCTACACCTTC
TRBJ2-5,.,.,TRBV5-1,CASRFDPAAQETQYF,TGCGCCAGCCGATTCGATCCAGCGGCCCAAGAGACCCAGTACTTC
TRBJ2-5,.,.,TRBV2,CATQEGAETQYF,TGTGCCACCCAGGAGGGGGCTGAGACCCAGTACTTC
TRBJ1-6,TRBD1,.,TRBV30,CAWSRGQKNSPLHF,TGTGCCTGGAGTAGGGGACAGAAAAATTCACCCCTCCACTTT
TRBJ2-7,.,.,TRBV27,CASSLKPRDYEQYF,TGTGCCAGCAGCCTAAAACCCAGGGACTACGAGCAGTACTTC
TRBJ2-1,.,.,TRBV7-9,CASSLGPYNEQFF,TGTGCCAGCTCCTTGGGGCCCTACAATGAGCAGTTCTTC
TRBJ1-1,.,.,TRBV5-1,CASSRGMTPDMNTEAFF,TGCGCCAGCAGCCGGGGGATGACGCCGGACATGAACACTGAAGCTTTCTTT
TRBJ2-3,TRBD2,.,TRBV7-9,CASSPGTSGSWGTDTQYF,TGTGCCAGCAGCCCCGGGACTAGCGGGAGTTGGGGCACAGATACGCAGTATTTT
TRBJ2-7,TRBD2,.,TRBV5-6,CASSPGTGTSGSYEQYF,TGTGCCAGCAGCCCAGGAACGGGGACTAGCGGATCCTACGAGCAGTACTTC
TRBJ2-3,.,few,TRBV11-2,CASSPLGTGTALTDTQYF,TGTGCCAGCAGCCCACTAGGGACCGGGACTGCCCTCACAGATACGCAGTATTTT
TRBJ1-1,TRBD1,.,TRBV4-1,CASSQAGTGGITEAFF,TGCGCCAGCAGCCAAGCGGGGACAGGGGGCATCACTGAAGCTTTCTTT
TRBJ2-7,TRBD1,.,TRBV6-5,CASSYRQGALEQYF,TGTGCCAGCAGTTACCGGCAGGGGGCGCTTGAGCAGTACTTC
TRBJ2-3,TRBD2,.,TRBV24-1,CATSPGHTSGGITDTQYF,TGTGCCACCAGTCCGGGGCACACTAGCGGGGGGATCACAGATACGCAGTATTTT
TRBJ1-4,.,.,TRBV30,CAWSVGGVGTNEKLFF,TGTGCCTGGAGTGTAGGAGGAGTGGGGACTAATGAAAAACTGTTTTTT
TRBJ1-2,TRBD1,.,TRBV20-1,CSASQSFPGQGSIFYGYTF,TGCAGTGCTAGTCAATCTTTCCCGGGACAGGGATCTATTTTCTATGGCTACACCTTC
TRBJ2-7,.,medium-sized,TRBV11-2,CAAGYEQYF,TGTGCCGCAGGATACGAGCAGTACTTC
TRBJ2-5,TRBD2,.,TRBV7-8,CASSPTSGGALETQYF,TGTGCCAGCAGCCCGACTAGCGGGGGGGCCTTAGAGACCCAGTACTTC
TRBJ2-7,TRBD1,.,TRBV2,CASSEPGQGNEQYF,TGTGCCAGCAGCGAACCGGGACAGGGGAACGAGCAGTACTTC
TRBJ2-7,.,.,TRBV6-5,CASSYENEQYF,TGTGCCAGCAGTTACGAGAATGAGCAGTACTTC
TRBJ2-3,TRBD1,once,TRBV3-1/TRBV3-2,CASSPGQGVSDTQYF,TGTGCCAGCAGCCCCGGACAGGGGGTCTCAGATACGCAGTATTTT
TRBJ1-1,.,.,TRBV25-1,CASSEYGNMNTEAFF,TGTGCCAGCAGTGAATACGGGAATATGAACACTGAAGCTTTCTTT
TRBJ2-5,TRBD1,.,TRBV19,CASSTDRQGSETQYF,TGTGCCAGTAGTACCGACCGACAGGGATCGGAGACCCAGTACTTC
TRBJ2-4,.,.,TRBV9,CASSVGQRSGKNIQYF,TGTGCCAGCAGCGTAGGTCAACGATCAGGCAAAAACATTCAGTACTTC
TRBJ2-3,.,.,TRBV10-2,CASSESPVPTDTQYF,TGCGCCAGCAGTGAGAGCCCTGTTCCCACAGATACGCAGTATTTT
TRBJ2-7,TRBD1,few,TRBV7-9,CASSFWTGPSYEQYF,TGTGCCAGCAGCTTTTGGACAGGGCCCTCCTACGAGCAGTACTTC
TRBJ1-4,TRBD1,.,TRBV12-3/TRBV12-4,CASRWDRDGKLFF,TGTGCCAGCAGGTGGGACAGGGACGGAAAACTGTTTTTT
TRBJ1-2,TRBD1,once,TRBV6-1,CASSETGVINNYGYTF,TGTGCCAGCAGTGAGACAGGGGTAATTAATAACTATGGCTACACCTTC
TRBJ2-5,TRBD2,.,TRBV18,CASSPAGDGETQYF,TGTGCCAGCTCACCAGCGGGAGATGGTGAGACCCAGTACTTC
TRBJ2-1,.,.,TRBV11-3,CASSYRLGSNEQFF,TGTGCCAGCAGCTACAGACTAGGATCCAATGAGCAGTTCTTC
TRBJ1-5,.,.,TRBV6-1,CASSEGQPRTIQHF,TGTGCCAGCAGTGAAGGCCAGCCCCGAACTATCCAGCATTTT
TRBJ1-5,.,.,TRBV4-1,CASSQEITGNQPQHF,TGCGCCAGCAGCCAAGAGATCACGGGCAATCAGCCCCAGCATTTT
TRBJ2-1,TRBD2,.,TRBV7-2,CASSLWGASGDNEQFF,TGTGCCAGCAGCTTATGGGGGGCTAGCGGGGACAATGAGCAGTTCTTC